A single sample gave rise to the 30 T cell receptor beta chains below, sequenced in a study of T cell responses to AZD1222 COVID-19 vaccine. Only in-frame clones appear in the TCRdb table, and some are missing; sequencing was by immunoSEQ multiplex PCR. This table has 170,000 or so clones, around 93% appearing once. Here the sequenced sample was peripheral blood, taken 28 days after the second dose of the MenACWY control vaccine. Source of these receptors: an adult who received the MenACWY meningococcal vaccine as a control.

The chain couples TRBV5-4 to TRBJ2-5; 9 bases agree with TRBD2. The CDR3 contains 16 residues. The germline V gene encodes CDR1 SGHNT and CDR2 YYREEE (reference sequence). V lost 2 bases and J lost 5; bases outside the gene matches: 10. In DNA form, the CDR3 reads TGTGCCAGCAGCTTTACTAGCGGGTCGGGCAGGGAGACCCAGTACTTC. Translated: CASSFTSGSGRETQYF.

The chain links TRBV19 to TRBJ2-7; TRBD2 aligns across 8 bases. V dropped 1 base and J dropped 0; count of bases not matched to a gene: 2. This CDR3 region has 15 residues. CDR1 is LNHDA, CDR2 SQIVND, per germline (reference sequence). The CDR3, as DNA: TGTGCCAGTAGTATAGGTGGGACTAGCTCCTACGAGCAGTACTTC. This translates into CASSIGGTSSYEQYF.

The chain employs TRBV18 and TRBJ2-2; TRBD2 aligns across 7 bases. The CDR3 has 15 residues. Germline V gives CDR1 KGHSH, CDR2 LQKENI. Losses at the gene ends were 4 bases for V and 1 base for J; bases not matched to a gene: 3. The CDR3 DNA sequence: TGTGCCAGCTCACGCGGGGGACTGAACACCGGGGAGCTGTTTTTT. It translates to CASSRGGLNTGELFF.

The chain carries TRBV5-6 and TRBJ1-5; 11 nucleotides match TRBD1. J was trimmed by 2 bases and V by 4 bases; bases with no gene match: 8. Germline values: CDR1 SGHDT, CDR2 YYEEEE. The CDR3 runs 17 residues. CDR3 residues: CASSQGQGAFGNQPQHF. In DNA, the CDR3 is TGTGCCAGCAGCCAAGGACAGGGGGCATTCGGCAATCAGCCCCAGCATTTT.

V is TRBV3-1 (or the pseudogene TRBV3-2) and J is TRBJ2-7; D may be TRBD2 (7 bases). The CDR3 is 14 amino acids. Per germline, CDR1 LGHDT and CDR2 YNNKEL (reference sequence). V lost 2 bases, J lost 6 bases, and 14 bases lay in between. The CDR3 region is CASSQRGEGGEQYF. The CDR3 region has the DNA TGTGCCAGCAGCCAAAGAGGGGAGGGGGGCGAGCAGTACTTC.

The chain joins TRBV5-1 to TRBJ1-2; perhaps TRBD1 as D (6 bases). The CDR3 sequence is 14 residues long. The V end was cut by 7 bases, the J end by 0 bases, with 13 bases between. From germline, CDR1 is SGHRS and CDR2 YFSETQ. The CDR3 sequence: CASGRGTSNYGYTF. The CDR3 coding sequence is TGCGCCAGCGGCAGGGGAACTTCTAACTATGGCTACACCTTC.

J is TRBJ1-2 and V is TRBV18; TRBD1 aligns across 8 bases. The CDR3 is 13 amino acids. With V trimmed by 6 bases and J by 7 bases, 7 bases remained unmatched. The germline V gene has CDR1 KGHSH and CDR2 LQKENI. The CDR3 DNA reads as TGTGCCAGCTCCCCGGGGGGGACAGGTGGCTACACCTTC. Residues: CASSPGGTGGYTF.

The chain recombines TRBV2 with TRBJ1-5; D is perhaps TRBD1 (5 bases). V was cut by 4 bases and J by 0 bases, with 10 bases left in between. The CDR3 has 15 amino acids. Per the germline V gene, CDR1 is SNHLY and CDR2 is FYNNEI. CDR3: CASSALDSSNQPQHF. As DNA, the CDR3 is TGTGCCAGCAGTGCCCTTGACAGTAGCAATCAGCCCCAGCATTTT.

The chain carries TRBV30 and TRBJ2-3; 10 bases are shared with TRBD1. Germline values: CDR1 GTSNPN, CDR2 SVGIG (reference sequence). V was pared by 2 bases and J by 6 bases, with 5 bases of the junction left unmatched. The CDR3 runs to 14 residues. CDR3 residues: CAWSPGQGRDTQYF. CDR3 coding DNA: TGTGCCTGGAGTCCGGGACAGGGGAGGGATACGCAGTATTTT.

The chain couples TRBV5-5 to TRBJ1-5, with D uncertain. This CDR3 is 14 amino acids long. Germline V CDR1 and CDR2: SGHKS, YYEKEE (reference sequence). V lost 5 bases and J lost 6, with 15 bases in between. The CDR3 spells CASRREAGGQPQHF. CDR3 DNA: TGTGCCAGCAGGCGAGAGGCTGGAGGTCAGCCCCAGCATTTT.

To note about this clone: Other DNA sequences of this sample code for an identical CDR3. V and J are TRBV28 and TRBJ2-7, with D possibly being TRBD2 (5 bases). The germline V and J ends were trimmed by 2 bases and 0 bases, with 8 bases remaining between them. The CDR3 covers 14 residues. Germline V lookup: CDR1 MDHEN, CDR2 SYDVKM. DNA for the CDR3: TGTGCCAGCAGTTTAACGGGGAGCTCCTACGAGCAGTACTTC. Encoded protein: CASSLTGSSYEQYF.

As for this clone: Other DNA sequences in the sample encode the same CDR3. J is TRBJ1-5 and V is TRBV2, with 9 bases aligning to TRBD1. Germline V lookup: CDR1 SNHLY, CDR2 FYNNEI. The CDR3 runs 14 residues. With 6 bases clipped from V and 6 bases from J, the junction kept 6 bases outside the gene matches. CDR3 DNA: TGTGCCAGCAGCGACAGGGGGGTGGGTCAGCCCCAGCATTTT. Its translation is CASSDRGVGQPQHF.

The chain employs TRBV6-5 and TRBJ1-5; 11 nucleotides match TRBD1. V lost 6 bases to trimming and J lost 6 bases; unmatched junction nucleotides: 4. Germline assignment: CDR1 MNHEY and CDR2 SVGAGI. This CDR3 comprises 14 residues. This CDR3 is CASRGQGGGQPQHF. The CDR3 nucleotides read TGTGCCAGCAGGGGACAGGGGGGCGGTCAGCCCCAGCATTTT.

V and J are TRBV2 and TRBJ2-3; TRBD1 is a possible D gene (5 bases). Germline loops: CDR1 SNHLY, CDR2 FYNNEI. The ends were cut back, 8 bases at V and 4 bases at J, with 25 bases in the middle. This CDR3 comprises 17 residues. CDR3 bases: TGTGCCAGCCGGAGAAGGTATCTACAGGCCCAGGCAGATACGCAGTATTTT. Translated, it gives CASRRRYLQAQADTQYF.

The chain employs TRBV6-6 and TRBJ1-1; D perhaps matches TRBD1 (5 bases). CDR1 and CDR2 (germline): MNHNY, SVGAGI (reference sequence). Trimming stripped 4 bases from V and 3 bases from J, with 15 bases between. The CDR3 length is 15 residues. This CDR3 reads CASSSTGSTDTEAFF. The CDR3 coding sequence is TGTGCCAGCAGTTCAACAGGTTCCACAGACACTGAAGCTTTCTTT.

The chain has TRBV30 and TRBJ1-5; maybe TRBD1 (5 bases). The CDR3 length is 14 residues. The germline V gene encodes CDR1 GTSNPN and CDR2 SVGIG (reference sequence). Between the trimmed V and J ends, which lost 3 bases and 3 bases, there was a span of 12 bases. The CDR3 sequence: CAWSGDGSNQPQHF. DNA of the CDR3: TGTGCCTGGAGCGGGGACGGATCCAATCAGCCCCAGCATTTT.

The rearrangement links TRBV9 to TRBJ2-5; possible D gene TRBD2, 6 bases. Germline CDR1 SGDLS, CDR2 YYNGEE. V was cut by 4 bases and J by 5 bases, with 12 bases left in between. This CDR3 comprises 13 residues. CDR3 loop: CASSLGGLETQYF. In DNA form, the CDR3 reads TGTGCCAGCAGCTTGGGGGGTTTGGAGACCCAGTACTTC.

The chain joins TRBV11-2 to TRBJ1-4, with unresolved D. Germline V gene sequence: CDR1 SGHAT, CDR2 FQNNGV. Trimming pared 5 bases from V and 3 bases from J, leaving 10 bases between. The CDR3 runs to 14 residues. CDR3 coding DNA: TGTGCCAGCAGCCGCATACGTGCTAATGAAAAACTGTTTTTT. Protein: CASSRIRANEKLFF.

The chain has TRBV5-4 and TRBJ2-5; D gene ambiguous. Germline CDR1 is SGHNT and CDR2 is YYREEE (reference sequence). This CDR3 comprises 11 residues. Deletions cut 4 bases from V and 1 base from J, with 2 bases between. This CDR3 is CASSRQETQYF. In DNA form, the CDR3 reads TGTGCCAGCAGCCGCCAAGAGACCCAGTACTTC. Looking up the rest from reference TRBV5-4 and TRBJ2-5 gives the full variable domain: ETGVTQSPTHLIKTRGQQVTLRCSSQSGHNTVSWYQQALGQGPQFIFQYYREEENGRGNFPPRFSGLQFPNYSSELNVNALELDDSALYLCASSRQETQYFGPGTRLLVL.

This chain uses TRBV30 with TRBJ2-5; D tentatively fits TRBD1 or TRBD2 (5 bases each). Looked up from germline, CDR1 is GTSNPN and CDR2 is SVGIG (reference sequence). This CDR3 region has 15 residues. Trimming shortened V by 3 bases and J by 10 bases, and 24 bases separated the two germline ends. The CDR3 reads CAWSGTGTIGEGQYF. In nucleotides, the CDR3 is TGTGCCTGGAGCGGAACCGGGACCATCGGTGAGGGCCAGTACTTC.

The chain has TRBV6-4 and TRBJ2-1, with 11 bases lining up with TRBD2. Trimming at V came to 4 bases and at J to 10 bases, leaving 3 bases not matched to a gene. This CDR3 is built from 13 residues. CDR1 and CDR2 from the germline V gene are MRHNA and SNTAGT. CDR3 DNA: TGTGCCAGCAGTGCCACTAGCGGGGGCGAGCAGTTCTTC. Protein: CASSATSGGEQFF.

The chain links TRBV5-4 to TRBJ2-5; D may correspond to TRBD1 or TRBD2 (5 bases each). Trimming took 0 bases from V and 2 from J, leaving 11 bases between them. Germline V CDR1 and CDR2: SGHNT, YYREEE (reference sequence). CDR3 length: 15 amino acids. CDR3 amino acids: CASSLVTRGQETQYF. As DNA, the CDR3 is TGTGCCAGCAGCTTGGTAACTAGGGGTCAAGAGACCCAGTACTTC. The full variable domain, its missing parts supplied by reference TRBV5-4 and TRBJ2-5, is ETGVTQSPTHLIKTRGQQVTLRCSSQSGHNTVSWYQQALGQGPQFIFQYYREEENGRGNFPPRFSGLQFPNYSSELNVNALELDDSALYLCASSLVTRGQETQYFGPGTRLLVL.

The chain couples TRBV19 to TRBJ1-1; D might be TRBD1 (6 bases). The V gene's germline CDR1 is LNHDA and CDR2 SQIVND (reference sequence). Trimming removed 5 bases from V and 5 bases from J, with 21 bases in between. The CDR3 totals 16 residues. In DNA form, the CDR3 reads TGTGCCAGTAGTCTTTCTTTGACAGGAGTATGGACTGAAGCTTTCTTT. Its translation is CASSLSLTGVWTEAFF.

Remarks on this clone: Its ends do not fully match the called genes, so a read error is possible. This chain joins TRBV27 and TRBJ1-2; 11 bases fit TRBD1. The CDR3 is 14 residues long. Germline values: CDR1 MNHEY, CDR2 SMNVEV (reference sequence). In nucleotides, the CDR3 is TGTGCCAGCGGGAGGACAGGGGGCGACTACGGCTACACCTTC. This sequence encodes CASGRTGGDYGYTF.

The chain recombines TRBV2 with TRBJ2-2; 7 bases are a match to TRBD1. CDR1 is SNHLY, CDR2 FYNNEI, per germline. V dropped 6 bases and J dropped 1; count of bases not matched to a gene: 5. The CDR3 runs to 15 residues. The CDR3 sequence: CASRLGQVNTGELFF. The DNA of the CDR3 is TGTGCCAGCAGACTCGGACAGGTGAACACCGGGGAGCTGTTTTTT.

The chain joins TRBV28 to TRBJ1-2, with 9 bases fitting TRBD1. Trimming removed 2 bases from V and 8 bases from J; junction bases left unmatched: 12. The CDR3 is made up of 16 amino acids. The germline V gene encodes CDR1 MDHEN and CDR2 SYDVKM. Written as DNA, the CDR3 is TGTGCCAGCAGTTTAGGCACAGGGGGCGCTTTATCGGGCTACACCTTC. It codes for CASSLGTGGALSGYTF.

V usage is TRBV5-8 and J usage is TRBJ2-3; possibly TRBD2 for D (5 bases). Germline V gene sequence: CDR1 SGHTS, CDR2 YDEGEE. Between the trimmed V and J ends, which lost 1 base and 7 bases, there was a span of 13 bases. This CDR3 spans 14 amino acids. CDR3 coding DNA: TGTGCCAGCAGCTTGTACGGGGATTCGAATACGCAGTATTTT. This sequence encodes CASSLYGDSNTQYF.

The chain carries TRBV30 and TRBJ1-6; perhaps TRBD1 as D (6 bases). CDR3 length: 13 amino acids. Germline V gene lookup returns CDR1 GTSNPN and CDR2 SVGIG (reference sequence). The V and J ends lost 2 bases and 7 bases respectively, with 9 bases between them. The CDR3 here is CAWSLGQNSPLHF. The DNA for the CDR3 is TGTGCCTGGAGTCTAGGACAGAATTCACCCCTCCACTTT.

The chain carries TRBV21-1 and TRBJ1-1; TRBD1, the D gene given by the table, was not confirmed from the DNA. TRBV21-1 is a documented pseudogene. CDR3 length: 13 residues. The CDR3 nucleotides are TGTGCCAGCAGCCCGACAGGGGACACTGAAGCTTTCTTT. Encoded protein: CASSPTGDTEAFF.

This sequence joins TRBV2 and TRBJ2-6, with 8 bases matching TRBD1. Germline CDR1 is SNHLY and CDR2 is FYNNEI. The junction had 8 bases not matched to a gene; V was cut back by 6 bases and J by 10 bases. This CDR3 contains 14 residues. CDR3 sequence (DNA): TGTGCCAGCAGGACAGGGGTTCAGTTAAACGTCCTGACTTTC. Translating it yields CASRTGVQLNVLTF.